The text below deals with one TCR beta chain. CDR3 length: 13 amino acids. Unmatched junction bases numbered 7, after V lost 4 bases and J lost 12 bases. Germline CDR1 KGHDR, CDR2 SFDVKD. Authors' data handling: Cell counts per sample came from amplifying reference gene primers. The method was immunoSEQ multiplex PCR; TCRdb's version includes in-frame clones alone and lacks a portion of them. Clone size and the V and J calls come from that table; the DNA yielded D and trimming. The data contain around 25,000 clones, about nine tenths of them singletons. The data were taken from a study of blood T cell repertoires in COVID-19.

The sequence came from a human donor in a cohort sampled during active COVID-19. Specimen: peripheral blood. The J gene is TRBJ2-1, the V gene TRBV24-1; 8 nucleotides line up with TRBD2. The CDR3 DNA follows: TGTGCCACCAGTGACCGGACTAGCCCCGCGCAGTTCTTC. Translated: CATSDRTSPAQFF.